The clone carrying this TCR beta chain showed up many times. Germline-derived CDR1 and CDR2 are SGHRS and YFSETQ. V lost 1 base to trimming and J lost 8 bases; unmatched junction nucleotides: 0. The CDR3 runs to 13 residues. This sample is drawn from a study of T cells after yellow fever vaccination. Study-wide context: EM, EMRA, CM and Tscm memory subsets were separated by sorting (using CD3, CD45RA, CCR7 and CD95). SMART-Seq v4 Ultra Low Input served to prepare low-cell-number fractions.

TCRdb redid the calling of the 5' RACE reads with MiXCR, one entry per CDR3 protein. The data hold fewer than 20,000 distinct CDR3 sequences, with roughly 3.7% observed a single time. General observations from the study: On day 0, almost all vaccine-responding clonotypes were undetectable in sorted memory subsets.

This TCR derives from a man under 40 who received the YFV17D yellow fever vaccine. This chain connects TRBV5-1 to TRBJ1-6; 7 nucleotides agree with TRBD1. Source: PBMCs, either bulk or a sorted T-cell subset (CD4+, CD8+, memory, or dextramer-sorted; not recorded which), taken 15 days after the yellow fever booster vaccination. CDR3 protein: CASSLTGDSPLHF. CDR3 DNA sequence: TGCGCCAGCAGCTTGACAGGGGATTCACCCCTCCACTTT.